These T cell receptor beta chains were read from a single sample in a study of blood T cell repertoires in COVID-19. Method: immunoSEQ multiplex PCR; TCRdb's copy keeps in-frame clones and lacks some. The repertoire holds about 71,000 clones, with about four fifths as singletons. Specimen: peripheral blood. The source is a woman of 80 years or more with acute or convalescent COVID-19. Each CDR3 is given with its conserved first and last residue. D genes are given only for firm matches. A clone size is listed for some rows: how often the clone was seen (once, few, many), or a class if it is expanded.

j_gene | d_gene | abundance | v_gene | CDR3aa | CDR3nt
TRBJ1-1 | . | . | TRBV7-9 | CASSFTGGTEAFF | TGTGCCAGCAGCTTTACGGGGGGCACTGAAGCTTTCTTT
TRBJ1-2 | . | . | TRBV2 | CASSDRLYGYTF | TGTGCCAGCAGTGACCGACTTTATGGCTACACCTTC
TRBJ2-7 | TRBD2 | . | TRBV7-9 | CASGGTSGRYEQYF | TGTGCCAGCGGAGGGACTAGCGGAAGGTACGAGCAGTACTTC
TRBJ1-5 | TRBD1 | . | TRBV10-3 | CAISESGTGYQPQHF | TGTGCCATCAGTGAGTCGGGGACAGGGTATCAGCCCCAGCATTTT
TRBJ2-7 | . | few | TRBV5-1 | CASSLESSTYEQYF | TGCGCCAGCAGCTTGGAAAGCTCTACCTACGAGCAGTACTTC
TRBJ2-7 | . | . | TRBV7-9 | CASSIRGDSYEQYF | TGTGCCAGCAGCATCAGGGGAGACTCCTACGAGCAGTACTTC
TRBJ2-2 | TRBD2 | few | TRBV27 | CASSGGRRTGELFF | TGTGCCAGCAGCGGCGGGAGGCGCACCGGGGAGCTGTTTTTT
TRBJ1-2 | TRBD1 | . | TRBV6-5 | CASNVGTAKIYGYTF | TGTGCCAGCAACGTTGGGACAGCTAAGATCTATGGCTACACCTTC
TRBJ1-1 | TRBD1 | few | TRBV27 | CASCNRGGTEAFF | TGTGCCAGCTGCAACAGGGGTGGGACTGAAGCTTTCTTT
TRBJ1-2 | TRBD1 | few | TRBV5-1 | CASSFRDREIGKSGYTF | TGCGCCAGCAGCTTCCGGGACAGGGAAATAGGGAAGAGTGGCTACACCTTC
TRBJ2-7 | TRBD2 | few | TRBV6-1 | CASSEILAGPYEQYF | TGTGCCAGCAGTGAAATTCTAGCGGGACCCTACGAGCAGTACTTC
TRBJ2-7 | . | . | TRBV10-3 | CAISESGGLGVEQYF | TGTGCCATCAGTGAGTCGGGGGGACTTGGGGTCGAGCAGTACTTC
TRBJ1-3 | . | . | TRBV5-1 | CASSSRDNSPSSGNTIYF | TGCGCCAGCAGCTCAAGGGACAACTCACCGTCCTCTGGAAACACCATATATTTT
TRBJ2-2 | . | . | TRBV10-3 | CAISPARANTGELFF | TGTGCCATCAGCCCCGCGCGAGCGAACACCGGGGAGCTGTTTTTT
TRBJ1-3 | TRBD1 | . | TRBV10-2 | CASSESGQGASGNTIYF | TGCGCCAGCAGTGAGTCGGGACAGGGGGCCTCTGGAAACACCATATATTTT
TRBJ1-5 | . | . | TRBV6-1 | CASSERPQVGNQPQHF | TGTGCCAGCAGTGAACGGCCGCAGGTCGGCAATCAGCCCCAGCATTTT
TRBJ1-4 | . | . | TRBV27 | CASSFRGWGEKLFF | TGTGCCAGCAGTTTTCGGGGATGGGGTGAAAAACTGTTTTTT
TRBJ2-2 | . | few | TRBV30 | CAWSGGSENTGELFF | TGTGCCTGGAGTGGTGGGAGCGAGAACACCGGGGAGCTGTTTTTT
TRBJ2-7 | . | . | TRBV10-3 | CAISEAFGTLNEQYF | TGTGCCATCAGTGAGGCTTTTGGGACACTCAACGAGCAGTACTTC
TRBJ2-7 | TRBD2 | . | TRBV19 | CASSVRGGVEYF | TGTGCCAGTAGCGTCCGGGGAGGGGTGGAGTACTTC
TRBJ1-1 | . | . | TRBV5-1 | CASSLNTEAFF | TGCGCCAGCAGCCTAAACACTGAAGCTTTCTTT
TRBJ2-7 | TRBD2 | . | TRBV4-3 | CASSQDTTLAGDYEQYF | TGCGCCAGCAGCCAAGATACTACACTAGCGGGAGACTACGAGCAGTACTTC
TRBJ2-2 | TRBD2 | . | TRBV14 | CASSQSGRGAGELFF | TGTGCCAGCAGCCAGAGCGGGAGAGGCGCCGGGGAGCTGTTTTTT
TRBJ2-3 | . | few | TRBV4-1 | CASSQERYTQYF | TGCGCCAGCAGCCAAGAGAGGTATACGCAGTATTTT
TRBJ2-7 | . | . | TRBV11-2 | CASSLVEAERKYF | TGTGCCAGCAGCTTAGTAGAAGCGGAGCGGAAGTACTTC
TRBJ2-5 | TRBD2 | . | TRBV25-1 | CASAASRTSEGETQYF | TGTGCCAGCGCAGCCTCCCGGACTAGCGAGGGTGAGACCCAGTACTTC
TRBJ2-7 | TRBD1 | . | TRBV6-6 | CASSPQGADYEQYF | TGTGCCAGCAGCCCCCAGGGGGCCGACTACGAGCAGTACTTC
TRBJ1-2 | TRBD1 | . | TRBV10-3 | CAIPTGGLGNYGYTF | TGTGCCATCCCTACAGGGGGCTTGGGTAACTATGGCTACACCTTC
TRBJ2-1 | . | . | TRBV7-6 | CASSLALASYNEQFF | TGTGCCAGCAGCTTAGCACTAGCTTCCTACAATGAGCAGTTCTTC
TRBJ2-5 | . | . | TRBV11-2 | CASSLTDQETQYF | TGTGCCAGCAGCTTGACAGACCAAGAGACCCAGTACTTC
TRBJ2-7 | . | . | TRBV9 | CASSVDPGPYEQYF | TGTGCCAGCAGCGTAGATCCAGGGCCCTACGAGCAGTACTTC
TRBJ2-2 | . | . | TRBV5-1 | CASSSSGLTNTGELFF | TGCGCCAGCAGCTCGTCCGGACTGACGAACACCGGGGAGCTGTTTTTT
TRBJ2-1 | TRBD1 | . | TRBV7-8 | CASSRLTGPWNEQFF | TGTGCCAGCAGCCGTTTGACAGGGCCTTGGAATGAGCAGTTCTTC
TRBJ1-4 | TRBD1 | few | TRBV20-1 | CSASVDRVNEKLFF | TGCAGTGCTAGTGTGGACAGGGTAAATGAAAAACTGTTTTTT
TRBJ2-4 | TRBD1 | . | TRBV29-1 | CSVITGGVNIQYF | TGCAGCGTAATAACAGGGGGCGTAAACATTCAGTACTTC
TRBJ1-2 | . | few | TRBV7-9 | CASSRNGDYGYTF | TGTGCCAGCAGCCGTAACGGGGACTATGGCTACACCTTC
TRBJ2-4 | TRBD2 | . | TRBV5-8 | CASSWTSGRVAKNIQYF | TGTGCCAGCAGCTGGACTAGCGGGAGGGTAGCCAAAAACATTCAGTACTTC
TRBJ2-7 | . | . | TRBV2 | CASRPGGAPEQYF | TGTGCCAGCAGGCCCGGGGGTGCCCCTGAACAGTACTTC
TRBJ1-5 | TRBD1 | once | TRBV28 | CASSSKWTGQPQHF | TGTGCCAGCAGTTCTAAGTGGACAGGCCAGCCCCAGCATTTT
TRBJ2-1 | . | . | TRBV3-1/TRBV3-2 | CASSQPPGWKEQFF | TGTGCCAGCAGCCAACCTCCGGGGTGGAAGGAGCAGTTCTTC
TRBJ2-1 | . | . | TRBV6-1 | CASSEFGRGYYNEQFF | TGTGCCAGCAGTGAATTTGGGCGGGGCTATTACAATGAGCAGTTCTTC
TRBJ2-7 | . | . | TRBV7-8 | CASRPTAGNAYYEQYF | TGTGCCAGCAGACCCACGGCAGGGAACGCTTACTACGAGCAGTACTTC
TRBJ1-3 | . | few | TRBV5-1 | CASSLTGTNSGNTIYF | TGCGCCAGCAGCTTAACCGGGACAAACTCTGGAAACACCATATATTTT
TRBJ2-2 | . | few | TRBV6-2/TRBV6-3 | CASSRSTVTLGLVTGELFF | TGTGCCAGCAGTCGTTCAACAGTCACACTGGGTTTAGTCACCGGGGAGCTGTTTTTT
TRBJ2-7 | . | . | TRBV5-1 | CASSLGRLGPLEQYF | TGCGCCAGCAGCTTGGGGCGACTAGGACCCCTGGAGCAGTACTTC
TRBJ1-1 | TRBD1 | . | TRBV19 | CASSPWTGADTEAFF | TGTGCCAGTAGTCCGTGGACAGGGGCGGACACTGAAGCTTTCTTT
TRBJ1-1 | TRBD1 | . | TRBV6-5 | CASRPGTGGDAFF | TGTGCCAGCAGACCCGGGACAGGGGGCGATGCTTTCTTT
TRBJ2-7 | TRBD1 | . | TRBV19 | CASGSGTGAREQYF | TGTGCCAGCGGATCCGGGACAGGGGCTCGCGAGCAGTACTTC
TRBJ2-1 | . | . | TRBV19 | CASSSTQGGGQFF | TGTGCCAGTAGTAGTACCCAGGGGGGCGGGCAGTTCTTC
TRBJ2-7 | . | . | TRBV29-1 | CSVSSAVAYEQYF | TGCAGCGTCTCTAGCGCGGTGGCCTACGAGCAGTACTTC
TRBJ1-4 | . | . | TRBV19 | CASSIQVDTNEKLFF | TGTGCCAGTAGTATACAGGTGGATACTAATGAAAAACTGTTTTTT
TRBJ2-5 | TRBD1 | . | TRBV5-1 | CASSLGNRGETQYF | TGCGCCAGCAGCTTGGGGAACAGGGGGGAGACCCAGTACTTC
TRBJ2-1 | . | . | TRBV19 | CASSLYYNEQFF | TGTGCCAGTAGTCTCTACTACAATGAGCAGTTCTTC
TRBJ1-5 | . | . | TRBV2 | CASSPNRRNQPQHF | TGTGCCAGCAGCCCAAACAGGCGCAATCAGCCCCAGCATTTT
TRBJ1-2 | . | . | TRBV21-1 | CASRTGGAANYGYTF | TGTGCCAGCAGAACAGGGGGCGCCGCTAACTATGGCTACACCTTC